The 30 T cell receptor beta chains in this list originate from one sample, sequenced in a study of Ad26.COV2.S vaccination and SARS-CoV-2 variants. Repertoires were generated with immunoSEQ multiplex PCR, while TCRdb's copy carries only in-frame clones and drops some. The sample has around 350,000 clones; approximately 90% are singletons. This material consisted of peripheral blood, taken after recovery from COVID-19. All receptors derive from a human donor who had recovered from COVID-19.

A single count supports this clone. V and J are TRBV3-1 (or the pseudogene TRBV3-2) and TRBJ1-2, with a possible D match to TRBD1 (5 bases). Between the trimmed V and J ends, which lost 0 bases and 4 bases, there was a span of 9 bases. CDR1 LGHDT and CDR2 YNNKEL come from the germline V gene (reference sequence). The CDR3 length is 14 residues. The CDR3 bases are TGTGCCAGCAGCCAAGAGACAGTCCCCTATGGCTACACCTTC. Protein product: CASSQETVPYGYTF.

The J gene is TRBJ1-3, the V gene TRBV7-2, with D uncertain. V dropped 8 bases and J dropped 0 bases, with 11 bases sitting between them. The length of the CDR3 is 14 residues. CDR1 is SGHTA and CDR2 is FQGNSA in the germline V gene. CDR3 loop: CASSANPSGNTIYF. Written as DNA, the CDR3 is TGTGCCAGCTCGGCAAACCCCTCTGGAAACACCATATATTTT. The whole variable domain, remainder taken from reference TRBV7-2 and TRBJ1-3, is GAGVSQSPSNKVTEKGKDVELRCDPISGHTALYWYRQSLGQGLEFLIYFQGNSAPDKSGLPSDRFSAERTGGSVSTLTIQRTQQEDSAVYLCASSANPSGNTIYFGEGSWLTVV.

V and J are TRBV6-5 and TRBJ1-1; 7 bases align to TRBD1. J lost 5 bases, V lost 8 bases, and 14 bases had no gene match. Germline V gene lookup returns CDR1 MNHEY and CDR2 SVGAGI. The CDR3 runs 15 residues. The CDR3 loop reads CASQSHRGLGTEAFF. DNA for the CDR3: TGTGCCAGCCAATCACACAGGGGCCTGGGTACTGAAGCTTTCTTT.

The genes are TRBV12-3 or TRBV12-4 and TRBJ1-2; D remains ambiguous. This CDR3 has 11 residues. CDR3 nucleotides: TGTGTCACAAACAAGGGAGGAGGCTACACCTTC. Protein sequence: CVTNKGGGYTF.

V usage is TRBV6-5 and J usage is TRBJ2-1; either TRBD1 or TRBD2 may supply D (5 bases each). Germline values: CDR1 MNHEY, CDR2 SVGAGI. The CDR3 runs 14 residues. The V gene lost 7 bases and the J gene lost 6 bases, with 16 bases spanning the gap. The CDR3 DNA is TGTGCCAGCACTCAGGGACCCACTTCCAATGAGCAGTTCTTC. It is translated as CASTQGPTSNEQFF.

The J gene is TRBJ2-7, the V gene TRBV7-2; 12 bases agree with TRBD2. The CDR3 length is 19 residues. The germline gives CDR1 SGHTA, CDR2 FQGNSA. J was trimmed by 2 bases and V by 0 bases; bases with no gene match: 11. The CDR3 reads CASSLAASGGGILAYEQYF. The CDR3, as DNA: TGTGCCAGCAGCTTAGCGGCTAGCGGGGGGGGAATTTTGGCCTACGAGCAGTACTTC.

The V gene is TRBV7-9, the J gene TRBJ1-1, with D perhaps matching TRBD1 (6 bases). With 4 bases removed from V and 5 bases from J, the gap between germline ends came to 14 bases. Germline CDR1 SEHNR, CDR2 FQNEAQ (reference sequence). This CDR3 has 14 residues. The CDR3, as DNA: TGTGCCAGCAGCTCAATGCAGGGGCGGACTGAAGCTTTCTTT. Amino acid sequence: CASSSMQGRTEAFF.

The V gene is TRBV10-1, the J gene TRBJ2-1; D remains unclear. This CDR3 comprises 12 residues. The germline gives CDR1 WNHNN, CDR2 SYGVQD (reference sequence). Between the trimmed V and J ends, which lost 2 bases and 10 bases, there was a span of 9 bases. The CDR3 nucleotides read TGCGCCAGCAGTGAGCCCAACGGAGAGCAGTTCTTC. It translates to CASSEPNGEQFF.

The V call is TRBV29-1, the J call TRBJ2-7; D possibly corresponds to TRBD1 (5 bases). V shed 7 bases and J shed 3 bases, with 16 bases lying between them. Germline assignment: CDR1 SQVTM and CDR2 ANQGSEA. The CDR3 runs to 13 residues. The CDR3 DNA reads as TGCAGCGCGACAGAGACTCGCGGCTACGAGCAGTACTTC. Residues: CSATETRGYEQYF.

The sample holds one count of this clone. CDR3 DNA: TGTGCCAGCAGTTACAAAAGGGACTGGGCTAGGGGCTACACCTTC. It translates to CASSYKRDWARGYTF. The rearrangement uses TRBV6-5 and TRBJ1-2; TRBD1 is a possible D gene (5 bases). The CDR3 consists of 15 residues. Germline V gene sequence: CDR1 MNHEY, CDR2 SVGAGI. Trimming cost V 2 bases and J 8 bases, with 18 bases left between them.

The CDR3 sequence: CASSKARRQGVSYEQYF. As DNA, the CDR3 is TGTGCCAGCAGCAAAGCTAGGAGACAGGGAGTCTCCTACGAGCAGTACTTC. This rearrangement joins TRBV21-1 to TRBJ2-7; the table gives TRBD1 as D, unverified against the DNA. TRBV21-1 is a pseudogene. The CDR3 runs 17 residues.

V usage is TRBV3-1 (or the pseudogene TRBV3-2) and J usage is TRBJ1-1; D is possibly TRBD1 (5 bases). The CDR3 loop spans 15 amino acids. V was shortened by 4 bases and J by 0 bases, with 12 bases between the two germline ends. The germline V gene has CDR1 LGHDT and CDR2 YNNKEL (reference sequence). The CDR3 loop reads CASSRSRDVNTEAFF. The DNA of the CDR3 is TGTGCCAGCAGCCGCTCCCGGGACGTGAACACTGAAGCTTTCTTT.

This sequence joins TRBV3-1 (or the pseudogene TRBV3-2) and TRBJ1-1; D is ambiguous. Per the germline V gene, CDR1 is LGHDT and CDR2 is YNNKEL (reference sequence). V was cut by 4 bases and J by 8 bases, with 17 bases left in between. The CDR3 runs to 14 residues. The CDR3 protein is CASSLLGLMGEAFF. The CDR3, as DNA: TGTGCCAGCAGCCTGCTAGGGTTAATGGGCGAAGCTTTCTTT.

The chain employs TRBV15 and TRBJ1-5, with D unresolved. The V and J ends lost 0 bases and 7 bases respectively, with 16 bases between them. CDR3 length equals 16 residues. Germline lookup yields CDR1 LNHNV and CDR2 YYDKDF (reference sequence). CDR3 region: CATSRERRSMGQPQHF. In DNA form, the CDR3 reads TGTGCCACCAGCAGAGAGCGCAGGTCCATGGGGCAGCCCCAGCATTTT.

The rearrangement uses TRBV5-6 and TRBJ2-7; no reliable D call. Germline V gives CDR1 SGHDT, CDR2 YYEEEE. The V gene lost 0 bases and the J gene lost 3 bases, with 10 bases spanning the gap. This CDR3 comprises 14 residues. CDR3 nucleotides: TGTGCCAGCAGCTTGGCAGCCTTATACTACGAGCAGTACTTC. Amino acid sequence: CASSLAALYYEQYF.

The chain uses TRBV11-2 and TRBJ1-2, with 8 positions matching TRBD1. The CDR3 totals 15 residues. Germline V gives CDR1 SGHAT, CDR2 FQNNGV. The trim removed 5 bases at V and 2 bases at J, leaving 7 bases unmatched. The DNA of the CDR3 is TGTGCCAGCAGCACATACAGGGGGACCAACTATGGCTACACCTTC. Translating gives CASSTYRGTNYGYTF.

The CDR3 nucleotides are TGTGCCAGCAGGCAATTAACTGAAGCTTTCTTT. It specifies CASRQLTEAFF. This chain connects TRBV6-6 to TRBJ1-1; D not resolved. Germline values: CDR1 MNHNY, CDR2 SVGAGI (reference sequence). Trimming removed 6 bases at V and 5 bases at J, with 7 bases between. The CDR3 extends over 11 amino acids.

V gene TRBV12-3 or TRBV12-4 combines with J gene TRBJ2-5, with D possibly being TRBD2 (7 bases). The CDR3 runs to 13 residues. V lost 7 bases and J 4 bases, leaving 13 bases between the germline ends. CDR3: CASKGGARETQYF. The CDR3 DNA is TGTGCCAGCAAGGGGGGGGCGCGAGAGACCCAGTACTTC.

The chain combines TRBV18 with TRBJ2-5; 12 positions match TRBD2. Germline V gene data show CDR1 as KGHSH and CDR2 as LQKENI. J was trimmed by 4 bases and V by 2 bases; bases with no gene match: 8. The CDR3 covers 17 residues. CDR3 loop: CASSPIGLAGIGETQYF. The CDR3 DNA reads TGTGCCAGCTCACCAATAGGACTAGCGGGGATTGGAGAGACCCAGTACTTC.

The V call is TRBV19, the J call TRBJ1-2; 9 bases align to TRBD1. The CDR3 covers 15 residues. Germline V gives CDR1 LNHDA, CDR2 SQIVND (reference sequence). V was clipped by 4 bases and J by 1 base; unmatched bases: 4. The CDR3: CASSRGQGINYGYTF. CDR3 DNA sequence: TGTGCCAGTAGTAGAGGACAGGGGATTAACTATGGCTACACCTTC. The entire variable domain, with the rest obtained from reference TRBV19 and TRBJ1-2, is as follows: DGGITQSPKYLFRKEGQNVTLSCEQNLNHDAMYWYRQDPGQGLRLIYYSQIVNDFQKGDIAEGYSVSREKKESFPLTVTSAQKNPTAFYLCASSRGQGINYGYTFGSGTRLTVV.

The chain is built from TRBV10-1 and TRBJ2-5; 10 positions agree with TRBD2. After removal of 2 bases from V and 5 bases from J, the junction contained 8 bases not matched to a gene. CDR1 and CDR2 from the germline V gene are WNHNN and SYGVQD (reference sequence). The CDR3 contains 16 residues. CDR3 sequence (DNA): TGCGCCAGCAGTGAGGGGAAGCGGGGGGGCCGGGAGACCCAGTACTTC. Its protein product is CASSEGKRGGRETQYF.

The DNA for the CDR3 is TGTGCCAGCAGCTTAGTAGGGCAGTTCTTC. The encoded protein is CASSLVGQFF. The V call is TRBV7-2, the J call TRBJ2-1, with D unclear. Germline values: CDR1 SGHTA, CDR2 FQGNSA. The V and J ends lost 1 base and 12 bases respectively, with 4 bases between them. This CDR3 is 10 amino acids long. The full variable domain, rest sourced from reference TRBV7-2 and TRBJ2-1, is GAGVSQSPSNKVTEKGKDVELRCDPISGHTALYWYRQSLGQGLEFLIYFQGNSAPDKSGLPSDRFSAERTGGSVSTLTIQRTQQEDSAVYLCASSLVGQFFGPGTRLTVL.

V and J are TRBV6-1 and TRBJ1-5; possibly TRBD1 for D (5 bases). The germline gives CDR1 MNHNS, CDR2 SASEGT. The CDR3 sequence is 14 residues long. Trimming removed 3 bases from V and 3 bases from J, with 9 bases in between. CDR3 nucleotide sequence: TGTGCCAGCAGTGATTGGGACCTCAATCAGCCCCAGCATTTT. Translation: CASSDWDLNQPQHF.

The chain employs TRBV7-8 and TRBJ2-7; D gene unclear. Germline loops: CDR1 SGHVS, CDR2 FQNEAQ. CDR3 size: 15 residues. The V end lost 1 base, the J end lost 0 bases, and 10 bases lay between the germline ends. The CDR3 loop is CASSLEYTPSYEQYF. The CDR3 nucleotides are TGTGCCAGCAGCTTAGAGTACACTCCCTCCTACGAGCAGTACTTC.

This rearrangement joins TRBV10-2 to TRBJ1-6, with 8 nucleotides matching TRBD1. Germline V gene sequence: CDR1 WSHSY, CDR2 SAAADI. Trimming took 3 bases from V and 6 from J; bases not matched to a gene: 4. There are 15 residues in the CDR3. The CDR3, as DNA: TGCGCCAGCAGTGATACAGGGGGAATTAATTCACCCCTCCACTTT. It encodes CASSDTGGINSPLHF.

V and J are TRBV18 and TRBJ2-1, with D tentatively TRBD1 (5 bases). Germline CDR1 KGHSH, CDR2 LQKENI. Trimming pared 1 base from V and 7 bases from J, leaving 14 bases between. The CDR3 is made up of 15 amino acids. CDR3 residues: CASSPQSGAWNEQFF. Here the CDR3 DNA reads TGTGCCAGCTCACCACAGAGTGGGGCATGGAATGAGCAGTTCTTC.

This chain links TRBV7-9 with TRBJ2-7; D may correspond to TRBD1 or TRBD2 (5 bases each). This CDR3 contains 12 residues. V lost 10 bases and J 2 bases, leaving 12 bases between the germline ends. Germline assignment: CDR1 SEHNR and CDR2 FQNEAQ (reference sequence). The CDR3 spells CATPGPAYEQYF. In DNA, the CDR3 is TGTGCCACCCCGGGACCAGCCTACGAGCAGTACTTC.

CDR3 DNA: TGTGCCAGCAGGCCAGCGGGGTACACCGGGGAGCTGTTTTTT. Its translation is CASRPAGYTGELFF. The V and J genes are TRBV6-4 and TRBJ2-2; TRBD2 matches 7 bases. The CDR3 contains 14 residues. The J segment lost 3 bases and the V segment lost 6 bases, leaving 4 bases of the junction unmatched. CDR1 and CDR2 (germline): MRHNA, SNTAGT.

The chain uses TRBV28 and TRBJ2-2; D unclear. The CDR3 runs 15 residues. Germline V gene sequence: CDR1 MDHEN, CDR2 SYDVKM. V lost 2 bases and J 2 bases, leaving 9 bases between the germline ends. CDR3 sequence (DNA): TGTGCCAGCAGTTTACCTGGAACAAACACCGGGGAGCTGTTTTTT. It is translated as CASSLPGTNTGELFF.

The chain links TRBV11-1 to TRBJ2-2, with no clear D. The CDR3 is 14 amino acids. CDR1 is SGHAT, CDR2 FQDESV, per germline (reference sequence). V lost 5 bases, J lost 7 bases, and 14 bases lay in between. CDR3 protein: CASSRERSRGELFF. DNA for the CDR3: TGTGCCAGCAGCAGAGAGAGGAGCCGCGGGGAGCTGTTTTTT.